Each of the 10 T cell receptor beta chains below was sequenced from the same sample in a study of T cell responses to AZD1222 COVID-19 vaccine. Produced via immunoSEQ multiplex PCR; TCRdb's table is partial and in-frame only. The data show some 130,000 clones, about nine tenths seen once. Material: peripheral blood, obtained on day 0 of MenACWY control vaccination. These receptor sequences come from an adult in good health.

This clone was counted once. J is TRBJ2-3 and V is TRBV9, with D perhaps matching TRBD1 (6 bases). Germline V CDR1 and CDR2: SGDLS, YYNGEE. Trimming took 1 base from V and 4 from J, leaving 13 bases between them. The CDR3 is 15 residues long. CDR3 sequence reads: CASSVSPQGSDTQYF. CDR3 sequence (DNA): TGTGCCAGCAGCGTATCCCCGCAGGGGTCAGATACGCAGTATTTT.

The rearrangement links TRBV5-6 to TRBJ1-4; D might be TRBD1 (5 bases). Trimming cost V 5 bases and J 5 bases, with 10 bases left between them. Germline values: CDR1 SGHDT, CDR2 YYEEEE. This CDR3 has 13 residues. The CDR3 bases are TGTGCCAGCAGTAACGACAGAAATGAAAAACTGTTTTTT. Protein product: CASSNDRNEKLFF.

The rearrangement uses TRBV19 and TRBJ2-7; D uncertain. The CDR3 runs to 13 residues. The germline CDR1 and CDR2 sequences are LNHDA and SQIVND (reference sequence). Trimming pared 1 base from V and 3 bases from J, leaving 7 bases between. The CDR3 spells CASSIVKGYEQYF. The CDR3 bases are TGTGCCAGTAGTATAGTAAAGGGCTACGAGCAGTACTTC.

The V call is TRBV5-1, the J call TRBJ2-7; D gene unclear. Looked up from germline, CDR1 is SGHRS and CDR2 is YFSETQ. The V gene lost 7 bases and the J gene lost 2 bases, with 16 bases spanning the gap. This CDR3 is 14 amino acids long. The DNA for the CDR3 is TGCGCCAGCTCCGAAGATTCATCTCCCTACGAGCAGTACTTC. This gives the protein CASSEDSSPYEQYF.

The chain uses TRBV19 and TRBJ1-4, with unresolved D. CDR1 LNHDA and CDR2 SQIVND come from the germline V gene (reference sequence). This CDR3 spans 15 amino acids. V dropped 7 bases and J dropped 0 bases, with 12 bases sitting between them. In DNA, the CDR3 is TGTGCCAGTACCCCGGTATACACAACTAATGAAAAACTGTTTTTT. This sequence encodes CASTPVYTTNEKLFF.

The rearrangement uses TRBV5-1 and TRBJ1-2, with D hard to call. Germline V gives CDR1 SGHRS, CDR2 YFSETQ. Trimming left V 4 bases short and J 3 bases short, with 4 bases between. The CDR3 covers 11 residues. CDR3 nucleotide sequence: TGCGCCAGCAGCCGCGACTATGGCTACACCTTC. It codes for CASSRDYGYTF.

V gene TRBV9 combines with J gene TRBJ1-5; maybe TRBD1 (5 bases). Germline values: CDR1 SGDLS, CDR2 YYNGEE. V was cut by 5 bases and J by 3 bases, with 18 bases left in between. The CDR3 has 16 residues. The CDR3 nucleotides are TGTGCCAGCAGTCCGGGGCCGACAAACCCCAATCAGCCCCAGCATTTT. Residues: CASSPGPTNPNQPQHF.

The chain joins TRBV11-2 to TRBJ1-2; 11 positions agree with TRBD1. The J segment lost 8 bases and the V segment lost 3 bases, leaving 2 bases of the junction unmatched. Germline CDR1 is SGHAT and CDR2 is FQNNGV. There are 13 residues in the CDR3. The CDR3 spells CASSLDRGLGYTF. The CDR3 DNA sequence: TGTGCCAGCAGCTTGGACAGGGGGCTCGGCTACACCTTC.

The chain combines TRBV3-1 (or the pseudogene TRBV3-2) with TRBJ2-5; the match to TRBD2 covers 12 bases. V lost 6 bases to trimming and J lost 5 bases; unmatched junction nucleotides: 4. The germline V gene encodes CDR1 LGHDT and CDR2 YNNKEL (reference sequence). This CDR3 has 14 amino acids. The DNA for the CDR3 is TGTGCCAGCAGTCGACTAGCGGGAGCGGAGACCCAGTACTTC. Residues: CASSRLAGAETQYF.

The rearrangement uses TRBV24-1 and TRBJ2-2; 7 bases are a match to TRBD1. Germline CDR1 is KGHDR and CDR2 is SFDVKD. The CDR3 sequence is 14 residues long. V dropped 7 bases and J dropped 3; count of bases not matched to a gene: 4. The CDR3 reads CATSQGVYTGELFF. CDR3 nucleotide sequence: TGTGCCACCAGCCAGGGGGTGTACACCGGGGAGCTGTTTTTT.